This T cell receptor (beta chain) comes out of a study of blood T cell repertoires in COVID-19. Study-level information: From T cells, B-cell-depleted T cells, or PBMCs came the material, which was cDNA or gDNA.

V dropped 3 bases and J dropped 4 bases, with 13 bases sitting between them. This CDR3 comprises 15 residues. Per the germline V gene, CDR1 is SGHNT and CDR2 is YYREEE (reference sequence). The assay was immunoSEQ multiplex PCR, and TCRdb's table has in-frame clones only and misses some. The data contain about 180,000 clones, about 80% of them singletons. This chain uses TRBV5-4 with TRBJ2-2; no clear D. Sequenced sample: peripheral blood. The TCR comes from a human donor in a cohort sampled during active COVID-19. The CDR3 protein is CASSSEVVGTGELFF. The CDR3 DNA is TGTGCCAGCAGCTCAGAGGTGGTGGGCACCGGGGAGCTGTTTTTT. The full variable domain, completed using reference TRBV5-4 and TRBJ2-2, is ETGVTQSPTHLIKTRGQQVTLRCSSQSGHNTVSWYQQALGQGPQFIFQYYREEENGRGNFPPRFSGLQFPNYSSELNVNALELDDSALYLCASSSEVVGTGELFFGEGSRLTVL.